Listed below are T cell receptor beta chains from one sample, sequenced in a study of beta chain features in type 1 diabetes. Assay: immunoSEQ multiplex PCR; the TCRdb copy retains only in-frame clones and omits some. Of hundreds of thousands of clones detected, 13% appear once; the ten largest clones hold 0.02% to 0.025%. The specimen was naive CD4+ T cells from blood. The source of these receptors is a man aged 18 to 30 with type 1 diabetes. The CDR3 runs from the conserved cysteine through the conserved F or W. D genes are given only for firm matches. A row's size may be missing; if present it is once, few, many or a size class.

d_gene,v_gene,abundance,j_gene,CDR3nt,CDR3aa
TRBD2,TRBV27,few,TRBJ2-7,TGTGCCAGCAGTGCAGAGGGGACTAGCGGAGCTTACGAGCAGTACTTC,CASSAEGTSGAYEQYF
-,TRBV10-2,-,TRBJ1-2,TGCGCCAGCAGTGAGTCAGGGACGAGGAGCTACACCTTC,CASSESGTRSYTF
-,TRBV7-9,-,TRBJ1-4,TGTGCCAGCAGTGTCTGGTCTGAGGAAAAACTGTTTTTT,CASSVWSEEKLFF
TRBD1,TRBV9,few,TRBJ1-2,TGTGCCAGCAAACCGACAGGGTCCAACTATGGCTACACCTTC,CASKPTGSNYGYTF
-,TRBV7-3,few,TRBJ2-7,TGTGCCAGCAGCCCCGGTTTGGCTGGATCCTCCTACGAGCAGTACTTC,CASSPGLAGSSYEQYF
-,TRBV9,few,TRBJ1-5,TGTGCCAGCAGCGTACAGGGCGATCAGCCCCAGCATTTT,CASSVQGDQPQHF
-,TRBV6-5,few,TRBJ2-7,TGTGCCAGCAGCTCGCAACACGGCTCCTACGAGCAGTACTTC,CASSSQHGSYEQYF
-,TRBV4-1,few,TRBJ1-5,TGCGCCAGCAGCCAATCGGGGGGGAGCAATCAGCCCCAGCATTTT,CASSQSGGSNQPQHF
-,TRBV15,-,TRBJ1-2,TGTGCCACCAGCAGAGATCGGGGGCTAGAGCGGGGCTACACCTTC,CATSRDRGLERGYTF
-,TRBV6-1,-,TRBJ1-1,TGTGCCAGCAGGAACAGGGAACACACTGAAGCTTTCTTT,CASRNREHTEAFF
TRBD1,TRBV18,few,TRBJ2-5,TGTGCCAGCTCACTCGACAGGGGAGGCGAGACCCAGTACTTC,CASSLDRGGETQYF
-,TRBV29-1,few,TRBJ1-2,TGCAGCGTTGAAGAGGTTACCCGGGGGTGGGGCTACACCTTC,CSVEEVTRGWGYTF
-,TRBV2,-,TRBJ2-5,TGTGCCAGCAGGACTACTGAGACCCAGTACTTC,CASRTTETQYF
TRBD2,TRBV6-6,-,TRBJ2-1,TGTGCCAGCAGCACCGGGACTAGCGGGGGGCTTGAGCAGTTCTTC,CASSTGTSGGLEQFF
-,TRBV4-1,few,TRBJ2-3,TGCGCCAGCAGCCCCTTTTCGGCCGCCGATACGCAGTATTTT,CASSPFSAADTQYF
-,TRBV4-2,-,TRBJ1-3,TGTGCCAGCAGCCAATCAGGGGTTCGCTCTGGAAACACCATATATTTT,CASSQSGVRSGNTIYF
TRBD1,TRBV7-6,-,TRBJ2-3,TGTGCCAGCAGCTTAGTTACAGGGGGCGCTTTAGATACGCAGTATTTT,CASSLVTGGALDTQYF
-,TRBV6-5,few,TRBJ1-5,TGTGCCAGCAGGCTGCGTCCATCAGACAATCAGCCCCAGCATTTT,CASRLRPSDNQPQHF
-,TRBV29-1,-,TRBJ1-1,TGCAGCGTTGGTCCCAGGGGGAACACTGAAGCTTTCTTT,CSVGPRGNTEAFF
-,TRBV18,few,TRBJ2-6,TGTGCCAGCTCACCGTCGGTAGGGTCTGTGTCTGGGGCCAACGTCCTGACTTTC,CASSPSVGSVSGANVLTF
-,TRBV7-9,few,TRBJ1-3,TGTGCCAGCACGTCCTGGGGGGCGCGAAACACCATATATTTT,CASTSWGARNTIYF
-,TRBV28,-,TRBJ1-2,TGTGCCAGCAGTGTCTGGGTGAATGGCTACACCTTC,CASSVWVNGYTF